This T cell receptor (beta chain) was documented in a study of CD8+CD57+ T cells in acquired aplastic anemia. The patients chosen for sequencing had shown expansion of CD8+CD57+ cells (detected by flow cytometry). The CDR3 is made up of 17 amino acids. V was clipped by 6 bases and J by 0 bases, with 17 bases between them. Looked up from germline, CDR1 is WNHNN and CDR2 is SYGVQD (reference sequence). Profiling that covered TCR beta VDJ and CDR3 relied on genomic DNA as its template. TCRdb called the reads again in MiXCR, with one record for every CDR3 protein. The sample contains approximately 470,000 distinct CDR3 sequences, 25% to 40% of which appear only once.

The genes are TRBV10-1 and TRBJ2-2; D uncertain. Input material: sorted CD4+, CD8+, or CD8+CD57+ T cells (not recorded which) from PBMCs. The sequence was collected from a human donor with aplastic anemia. This CDR3 reads CASSLRARVANTGELFF. Here the CDR3 DNA reads TGCGCCAGCAGCTTACGGGCCCGGGTCGCGAACACCGGGGAGCTGTTTTTT.